This TCR beta chain was found in a study of CD8+ T cells in alopecia areata. Whole-study context: For the treated group, dosing was oral tofacitinib at 5 to 10 mg twice daily. The study, taken as a whole, reports: Scalp sequencing also captures normal skin's resident alphabeta T cells. A large proportion of expanded lesional clones were detected persisting in scalp and blood during tofacitinib.

Treatment noted: oral pan-JAK inhibitor, 5-10 mg twice daily. This clone occurred a few times. Its antigen is still unknown. The sequencing template was cDNA reverse transcribed from extracted RNA. Libraries were prepared by immunoSEQ multiplex PCR; TCRdb keeps only in-frame clonotypes and omits some of them. The sample yields 100,000 to 150,000 clones, roughly 55% seen once. Trimming cost V 0 bases and J 0 bases; bases outside gene matches: 7. The CDR3 sequence is 19 residues long. Per germline, CDR1 ENHRY and CDR2 SYGVKD. Sequenced material: CD4+ T cells sorted from blood, taken at week 4, from a patient treated with tofacitinib. V gene TRBV10-3 combines with J gene TRBJ1-5; 11 positions match TRBD1. The sequence was obtained from a human donor with alopecia areata. CDR3 DNA: TGTGCCATCAGTGAGTCGCACGGGACAGGGGGTTATAGCAATCAGCCCCAGCATTTT. It yields the protein CAISESHGTGGYSNQPQHF.